Below, one TCR beta chain is given with its context. This record comes from a study of T cell changes during pregnancy in multiple sclerosis. The V gene's germline CDR1 is LGHNT and CDR2 FRNRAP. V was shortened by 0 bases and J by 4 bases, with 8 bases between the two germline ends. The CDR3 covers 14 residues. Repertoires were generated with immunoSEQ multiplex PCR, while TCRdb's copy carries only in-frame clones and drops some. The sample holds approximately 45,000 clones, around nine tenths seen once. The sample in question was CD4+ T cells from peripheral blood mononuclear cells, obtained in the second trimester of pregnancy. This TCR came from a female donor in good health, enrolled as a control in a pregnancy study. The chain uses TRBV12-5 and TRBJ2-3, with D perhaps matching TRBD1 (6 bases). This chain's CDR3 is CASGLVTGPDTQYF. In DNA form, the CDR3 reads TGTGCTAGTGGTTTGGTAACAGGGCCAGATACGCAGTATTTT. Drawing the rest from reference TRBV12-5 and TRBJ2-3, the complete variable domain is DARVTQTPRHKVTEMGQEVTMRCQPILGHNTVFWYRQTMMQGLELLAYFRNRAPLDDSGMPKDRFSAEMPDATLATLKIQPSEPRDSAVYFCASGLVTGPDTQYFGPGTRLTVL.